This T cell receptor (beta chain) was captured by sequencing in a study of cytomegalovirus exposure and HLA in healthy donors. Some clones are missing from TCRdb's copy, which holds only in-frame ones; the method was immunoSEQ multiplex PCR. The sample has roughly 280,000 clones; 70% to 90% are singletons. Concerning this clone: The antigen is unknown.

The study's findings and limits: Most TCR sequences showed up rarely, but some public TCRs showed up in many donors.

CDR1 is KGHSY and CDR2 is FQNENV in the germline V gene. This CDR3 region has 15 residues. Trimming took off 2 bases at V and 1 base at J, with 11 bases between the two ends. The specimen sequenced was PBMCs. The TCR originated in a woman between 18 and 30 years old in good health and CMV-seronegative. This sequence joins TRBV16 and TRBJ1-1; D perhaps matches TRBD1 (6 bases). CDR3 nucleotide sequence: TGTGCCAGCAGCCAAGGGGACACCAAGAACACTGAAGCTTTCTTT. Encoded protein: CASSQGDTKNTEAFF.